These 5 T cell receptor beta chains were all obtained from the same sample, sequenced in a study of cytomegalovirus exposure and HLA in healthy donors. PCR primers comprised 60 Vbeta and 13 Jbeta primers. Repertoires were generated with immunoSEQ multiplex PCR, while TCRdb's copy carries only in-frame clones and drops some. The table for this sample gives about 51,000 clones. The sample was PBMCs. Receptor source: a female donor in good health and CMV-seronegative.

The chain has TRBV7-8 and TRBJ2-7; TRBD1 aligns across 10 bases. Germline CDR1 and CDR2: SGHVS and FQNEAQ. The trim removed 0 bases at V and 3 bases at J, leaving 2 bases unmatched. The CDR3 sequence is 15 residues long. CDR3 loop: CASSLADRGSYEQYF. The CDR3, as DNA: TGTGCCAGCAGCTTAGCGGACAGGGGGAGCTACGAGCAGTACTTC.

The genes are TRBV25-1 and TRBJ2-5; TRBD1 matches at 9 bases. The trim removed 7 bases at V and 1 base at J, leaving 4 bases unmatched. This CDR3 has 14 amino acids. CDR1 and CDR2 (germline): MGHDK, SYGVNS. The CDR3 DNA sequence: TGTGCCAGCAACAACAGGGGGCCCCAAGAGACCCAGTACTTC. Residues: CASNNRGPQETQYF.

This chain joins TRBV6-6 and TRBJ1-2; TRBD1 might be the D (6 bases). The CDR3 is made up of 14 amino acids. Germline values: CDR1 MNHNY, CDR2 SVGAGI (reference sequence). Deletions cut 5 bases from V and 3 bases from J, with 13 bases between. CDR3 loop: CASSPPTGHYGYTF. Here the CDR3 DNA reads TGTGCCAGCAGTCCACCGACAGGTCACTATGGCTACACCTTC.

The chain is built from TRBV6-6 and TRBJ1-2, with TRBD1 matching 7 bases. Germline CDR1 MNHNY, CDR2 SVGAGI (reference sequence). V dropped 0 bases and J dropped 2; count of bases not matched to a gene: 0. The CDR3 runs 14 residues. The CDR3 here is CASSYSGQNYGYTF. CDR3 sequence (DNA): TGTGCCAGCAGTTACTCGGGACAGAACTATGGCTACACCTTC.

The chain recombines TRBV5-1 with TRBJ2-6; maybe TRBD1 (5 bases). Germline assignment: CDR1 SGHRS and CDR2 YFSETQ. The V end lost 7 bases, the J end lost 0 bases, and 11 bases lay between the germline ends. CDR3 size: 15 residues. The CDR3 reads CASSTGSSGANVLTF. The CDR3 DNA is TGCGCCAGCTCAACAGGCTCCTCTGGGGCCAACGTCCTGACTTTC. Combining the CDR3 with reference TRBV5-1 and TRBJ2-6 gives the whole variable domain KAGVTQTPRYLIKTRGQQVTLSCSPISGHRSVSWYQQTPGQGLQFLFEYFSETQRNKGNFPGRFSGRQFSNSRSEMNVSTLELGDSALYLCASSTGSSGANVLTFGAGSRLTVL.